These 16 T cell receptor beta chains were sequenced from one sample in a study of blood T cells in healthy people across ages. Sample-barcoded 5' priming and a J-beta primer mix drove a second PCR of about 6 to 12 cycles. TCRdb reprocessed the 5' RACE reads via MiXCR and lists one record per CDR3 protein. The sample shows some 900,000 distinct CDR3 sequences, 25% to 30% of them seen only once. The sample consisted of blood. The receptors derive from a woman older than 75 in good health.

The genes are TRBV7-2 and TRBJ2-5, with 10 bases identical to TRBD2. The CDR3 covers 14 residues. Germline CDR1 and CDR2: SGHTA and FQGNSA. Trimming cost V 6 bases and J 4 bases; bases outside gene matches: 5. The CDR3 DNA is TGTGCCAGCAGACCAGGACTAGCGGCAGAGACCCAGTACTTC. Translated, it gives CASRPGLAAETQYF.

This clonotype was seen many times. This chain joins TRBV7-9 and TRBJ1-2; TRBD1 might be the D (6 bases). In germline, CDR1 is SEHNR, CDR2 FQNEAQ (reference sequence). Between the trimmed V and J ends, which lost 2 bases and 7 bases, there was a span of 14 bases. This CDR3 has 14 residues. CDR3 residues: CASSLSGAGVGYTF. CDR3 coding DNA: TGTGCCAGCAGCTTATCTGGGGCAGGGGTTGGCTACACCTTC.

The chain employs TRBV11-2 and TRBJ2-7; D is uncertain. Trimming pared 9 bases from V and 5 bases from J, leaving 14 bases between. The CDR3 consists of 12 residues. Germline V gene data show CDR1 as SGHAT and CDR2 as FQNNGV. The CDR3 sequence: CASRSQTNEQYF. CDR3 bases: TGTGCCAGTCGGTCGCAGACCAACGAGCAGTACTTC. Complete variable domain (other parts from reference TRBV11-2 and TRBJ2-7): EAGVAQSPRYKIIEKRQSVAFWCNPISGHATLYWYQQILGQGPKLLIQFQNNGVVDDSQLPKDRFSAERLKGVDSTLKIQPAKLEDSAVYLCASRSQTNEQYFGPGTRLTVT.

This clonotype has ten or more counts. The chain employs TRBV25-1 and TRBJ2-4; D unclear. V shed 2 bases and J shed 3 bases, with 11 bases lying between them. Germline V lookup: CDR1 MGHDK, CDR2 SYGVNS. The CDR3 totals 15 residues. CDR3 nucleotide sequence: TGTGCCAGCAGTGAACCCACCCGTAACAAAAACATTCAGTACTTC. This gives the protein CASSEPTRNKNIQYF.

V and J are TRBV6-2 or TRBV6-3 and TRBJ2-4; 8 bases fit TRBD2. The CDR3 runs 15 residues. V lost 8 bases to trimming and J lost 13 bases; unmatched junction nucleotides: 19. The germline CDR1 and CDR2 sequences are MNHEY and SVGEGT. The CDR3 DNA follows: TGTGCCAGCGGGCAGGGCGGGGGGTGGATCAATGAACAGTACTTC. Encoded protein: CASGQGGGWINEQYF.

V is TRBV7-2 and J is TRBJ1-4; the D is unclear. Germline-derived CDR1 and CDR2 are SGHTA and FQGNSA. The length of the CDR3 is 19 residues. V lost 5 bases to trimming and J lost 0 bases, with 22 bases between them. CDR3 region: CASSRRRPTQPSTNEKLFF. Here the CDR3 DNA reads TGTGCCAGCAGCCGTCGTAGACCGACACAGCCCTCAACTAATGAAAAACTGTTTTTT. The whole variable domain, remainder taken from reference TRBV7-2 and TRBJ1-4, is GAGVSQSPSNKVTEKGKDVELRCDPISGHTALYWYRQSLGQGLEFLIYFQGNSAPDKSGLPSDRFSAERTGGSVSTLTIQRTQQEDSAVYLCASSRRRPTQPSTNEKLFFGSGTQLSVL.

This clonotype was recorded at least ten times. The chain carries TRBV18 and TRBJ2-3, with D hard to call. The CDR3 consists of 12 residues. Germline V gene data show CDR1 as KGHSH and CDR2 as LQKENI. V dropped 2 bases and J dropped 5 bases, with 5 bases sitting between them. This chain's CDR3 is CASSPYRDTQYF. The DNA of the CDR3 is TGTGCCAGCTCACCATACCGAGATACGCAGTATTTT.

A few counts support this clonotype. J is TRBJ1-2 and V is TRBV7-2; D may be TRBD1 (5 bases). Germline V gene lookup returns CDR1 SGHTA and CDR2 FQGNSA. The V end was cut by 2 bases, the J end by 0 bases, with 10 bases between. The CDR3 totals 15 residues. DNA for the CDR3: TGTGCCAGCAGCTTAACAGCGGGGGCTAACTATGGCTACACCTTC. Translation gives CASSLTAGANYGYTF.

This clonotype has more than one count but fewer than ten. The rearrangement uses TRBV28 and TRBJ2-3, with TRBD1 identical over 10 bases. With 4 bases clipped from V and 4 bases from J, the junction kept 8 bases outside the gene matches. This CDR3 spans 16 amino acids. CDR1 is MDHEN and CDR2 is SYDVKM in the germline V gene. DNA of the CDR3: TGTGCCAGCAGTTCGACCGGGACAGGGGTGGCAGATACGCAGTATTTT. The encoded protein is CASSSTGTGVADTQYF.

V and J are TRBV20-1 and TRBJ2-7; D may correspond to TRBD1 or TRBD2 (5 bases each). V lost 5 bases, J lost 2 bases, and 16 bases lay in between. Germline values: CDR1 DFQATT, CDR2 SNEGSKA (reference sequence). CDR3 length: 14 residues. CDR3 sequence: CSASGRQGTYEQYF. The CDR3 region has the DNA TGCAGTGCTTCGGGACGGCAGGGAACCTACGAGCAGTACTTC.

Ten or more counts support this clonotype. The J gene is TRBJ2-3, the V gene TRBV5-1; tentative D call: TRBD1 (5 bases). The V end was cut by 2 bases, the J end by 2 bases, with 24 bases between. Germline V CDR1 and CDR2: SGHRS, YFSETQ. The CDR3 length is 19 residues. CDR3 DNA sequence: TGCGCCAGCAGCTTATCACAGTTGCAGGGAACAGTCTCCACAGATACGCAGTATTTT. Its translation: CASSLSQLQGTVSTDTQYF. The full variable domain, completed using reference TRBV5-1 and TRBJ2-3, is KAGVTQTPRYLIKTRGQQVTLSCSPISGHRSVSWYQQTPGQGLQFLFEYFSETQRNKGNFPGRFSGRQFSNSRSEMNVSTLELGDSALYLCASSLSQLQGTVSTDTQYFGPGTRLTVL.

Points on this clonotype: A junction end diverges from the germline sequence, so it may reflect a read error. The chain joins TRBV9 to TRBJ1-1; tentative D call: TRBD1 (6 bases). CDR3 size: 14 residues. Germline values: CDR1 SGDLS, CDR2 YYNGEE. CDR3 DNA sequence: TGTGGCAGCAGCACGGGACACAGCGACACTGAAGCTTTCTTT. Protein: CGSSTGHSDTEAFF.

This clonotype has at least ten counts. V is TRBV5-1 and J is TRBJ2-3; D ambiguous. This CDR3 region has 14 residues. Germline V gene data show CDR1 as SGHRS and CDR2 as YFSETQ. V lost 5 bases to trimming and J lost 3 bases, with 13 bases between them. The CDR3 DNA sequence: TGCGCCAGCAGGACCTTACAAAGTACAGATACGCAGTATTTT. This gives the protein CASRTLQSTDTQYF.

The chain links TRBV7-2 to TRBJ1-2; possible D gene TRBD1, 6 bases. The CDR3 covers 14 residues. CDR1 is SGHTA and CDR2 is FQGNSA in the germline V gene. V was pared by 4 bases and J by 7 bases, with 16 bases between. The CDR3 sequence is CASSSSTGFTGYTF. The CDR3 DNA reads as TGTGCCAGCAGCTCATCCACAGGGTTCACTGGCTACACCTTC.

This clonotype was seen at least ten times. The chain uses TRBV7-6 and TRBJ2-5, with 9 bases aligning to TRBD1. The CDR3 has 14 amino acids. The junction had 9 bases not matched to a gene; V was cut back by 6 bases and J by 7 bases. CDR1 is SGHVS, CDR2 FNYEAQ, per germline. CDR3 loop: CASSSTGGTATQYF. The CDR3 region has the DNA TGTGCCAGCAGTTCGACAGGGGGTACAGCGACCCAGTACTTC.

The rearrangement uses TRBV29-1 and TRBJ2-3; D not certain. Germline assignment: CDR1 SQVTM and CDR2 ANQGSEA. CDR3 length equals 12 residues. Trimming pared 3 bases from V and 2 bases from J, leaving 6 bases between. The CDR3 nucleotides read TGCAGCGTTGAGAACTTCACAGATACGCAGTATTTT. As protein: CSVENFTDTQYF.